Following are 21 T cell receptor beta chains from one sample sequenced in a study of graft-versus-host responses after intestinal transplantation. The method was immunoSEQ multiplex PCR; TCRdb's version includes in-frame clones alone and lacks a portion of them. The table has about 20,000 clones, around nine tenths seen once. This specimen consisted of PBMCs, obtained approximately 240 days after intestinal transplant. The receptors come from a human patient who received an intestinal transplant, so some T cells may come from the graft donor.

Written as DNA, the CDR3 is TGTGCCAGCAGCCCAGGAGAGGGGCAGACAGGGGTGCCCCTTTCACCCCTCCACTTT. Protein product: CASSPGEGQTGVPLSPLHF. The chain links TRBV5-5 to TRBJ1-6, with 8 bases that match TRBD1. From germline, CDR1 is SGHKS and CDR2 YYEKEE (reference sequence). The CDR3 spans 19 residues. Trimming took 4 bases from V and 9 from J; bases not matched to a gene: 21.

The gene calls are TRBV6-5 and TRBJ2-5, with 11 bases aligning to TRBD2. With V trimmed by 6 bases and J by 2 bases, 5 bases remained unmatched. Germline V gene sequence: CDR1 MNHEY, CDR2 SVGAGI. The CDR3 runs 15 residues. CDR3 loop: CASSLTSGAQETQYF. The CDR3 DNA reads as TGTGCCAGCAGCCTGACTAGCGGGGCGCAAGAGACCCAGTACTTC.

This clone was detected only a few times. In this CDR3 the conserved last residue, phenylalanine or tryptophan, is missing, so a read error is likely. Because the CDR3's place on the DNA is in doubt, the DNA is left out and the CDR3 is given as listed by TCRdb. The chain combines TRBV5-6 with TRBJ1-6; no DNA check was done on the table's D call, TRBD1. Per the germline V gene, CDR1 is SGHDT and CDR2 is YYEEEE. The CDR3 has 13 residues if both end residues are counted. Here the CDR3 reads CASSPGPGQGASI.

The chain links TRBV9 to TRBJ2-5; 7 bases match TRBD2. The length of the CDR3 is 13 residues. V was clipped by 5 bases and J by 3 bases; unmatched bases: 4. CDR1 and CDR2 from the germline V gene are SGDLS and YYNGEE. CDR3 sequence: CASRGSGEETQYF. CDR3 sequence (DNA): TGTGCCAGCAGAGGAAGCGGGGAAGAGACCCAGTACTTC.

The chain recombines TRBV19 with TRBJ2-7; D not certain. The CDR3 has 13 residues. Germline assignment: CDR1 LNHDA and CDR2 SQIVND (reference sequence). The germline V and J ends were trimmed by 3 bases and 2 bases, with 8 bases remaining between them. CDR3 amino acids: CASSIPNTYEQYF. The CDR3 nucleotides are TGTGCCAGTAGTATTCCTAACACCTACGAGCAGTACTTC.

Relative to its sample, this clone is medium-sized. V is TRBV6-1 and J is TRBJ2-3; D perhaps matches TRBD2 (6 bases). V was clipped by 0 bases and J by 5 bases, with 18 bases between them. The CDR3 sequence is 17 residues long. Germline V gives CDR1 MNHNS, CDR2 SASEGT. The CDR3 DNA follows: TGTGCCAGCAGTGAAGCATTAGGACTACACGCAAGAGATACGCAGTATTTT. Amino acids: CASSEALGLHARDTQYF.

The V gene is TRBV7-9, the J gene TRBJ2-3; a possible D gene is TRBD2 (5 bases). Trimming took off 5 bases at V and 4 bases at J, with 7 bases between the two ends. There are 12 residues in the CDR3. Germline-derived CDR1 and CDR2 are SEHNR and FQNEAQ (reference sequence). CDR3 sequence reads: CASSPLADTQYF. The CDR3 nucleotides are TGTGCCAGCAGCCCACTAGCAGATACGCAGTATTTT.

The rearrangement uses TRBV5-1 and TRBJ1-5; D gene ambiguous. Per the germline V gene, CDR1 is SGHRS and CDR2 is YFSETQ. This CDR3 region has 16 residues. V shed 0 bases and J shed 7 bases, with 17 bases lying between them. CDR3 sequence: CASSLDPLRGNQPQHF. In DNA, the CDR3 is TGCGCCAGCAGCTTGGACCCCCTTAGAGGGAACCAGCCCCAGCATTTT.

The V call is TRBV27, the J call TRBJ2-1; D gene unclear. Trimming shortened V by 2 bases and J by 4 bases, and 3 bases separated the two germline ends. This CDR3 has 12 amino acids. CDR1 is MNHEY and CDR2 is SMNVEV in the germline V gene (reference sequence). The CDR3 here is CASSLVYNEQFF. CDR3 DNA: TGTGCCAGCAGTTTAGTGTACAATGAGCAGTTCTTC.

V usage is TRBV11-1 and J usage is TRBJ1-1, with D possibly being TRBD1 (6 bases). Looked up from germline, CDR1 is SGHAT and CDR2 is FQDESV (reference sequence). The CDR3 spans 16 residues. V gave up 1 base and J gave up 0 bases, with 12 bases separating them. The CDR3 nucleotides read TGTGCCAGCAGCTTAGAAAGGGGGACCATGAACACTGAAGCTTTCTTT. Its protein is CASSLERGTMNTEAFF.

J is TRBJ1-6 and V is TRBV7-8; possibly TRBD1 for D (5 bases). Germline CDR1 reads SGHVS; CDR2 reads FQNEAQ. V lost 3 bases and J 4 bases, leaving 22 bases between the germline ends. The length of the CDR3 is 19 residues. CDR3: CASSLRPKKRRGYNSPLHF. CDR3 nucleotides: TGTGCCAGCAGCTTGCGCCCAAAAAAACGAAGGGGTTATAATTCACCCCTCCACTTT.

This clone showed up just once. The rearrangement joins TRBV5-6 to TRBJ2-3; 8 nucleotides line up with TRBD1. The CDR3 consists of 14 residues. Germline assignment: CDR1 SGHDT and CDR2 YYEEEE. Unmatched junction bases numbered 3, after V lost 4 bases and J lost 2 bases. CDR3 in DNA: TGTGCCAGCAGCAGGGACAGGTTCACAGATACGCAGTATTTT. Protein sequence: CASSRDRFTDTQYF.

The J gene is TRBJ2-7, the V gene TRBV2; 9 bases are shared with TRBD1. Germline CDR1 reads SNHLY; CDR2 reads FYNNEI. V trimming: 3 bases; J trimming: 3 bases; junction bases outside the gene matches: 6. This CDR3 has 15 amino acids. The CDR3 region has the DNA TGTGCCAGCAGTGATGGGACAGGGCTATACTACGAGCAGTACTTC. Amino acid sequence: CASSDGTGLYYEQYF.

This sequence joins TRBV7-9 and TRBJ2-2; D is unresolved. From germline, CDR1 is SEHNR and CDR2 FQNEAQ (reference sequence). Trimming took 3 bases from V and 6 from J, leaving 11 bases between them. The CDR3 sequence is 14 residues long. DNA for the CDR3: TGTGCCAGCAGCTTCCTAGGTGCGGCCGGGGAGCTGTTTTTT. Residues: CASSFLGAAGELFF.

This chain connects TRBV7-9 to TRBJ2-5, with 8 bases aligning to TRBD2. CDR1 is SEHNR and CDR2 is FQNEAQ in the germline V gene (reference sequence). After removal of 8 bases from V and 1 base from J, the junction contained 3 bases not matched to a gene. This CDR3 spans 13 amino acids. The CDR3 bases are TGTGCCAGCGAGCGGGGGCCCCAAGAGACCCAGTACTTC. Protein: CASERGPQETQYF. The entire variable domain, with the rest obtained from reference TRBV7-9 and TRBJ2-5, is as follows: DTGVSQNPRHKITKRGQNVTFRCDPISEHNRLYWYRQTLGQGPEFLTYFQNEAQLEKSRLLSDRFSAERPKGSFSTLEIQRTEQGDSAMYLCASERGPQETQYFGPGTRLLVL.

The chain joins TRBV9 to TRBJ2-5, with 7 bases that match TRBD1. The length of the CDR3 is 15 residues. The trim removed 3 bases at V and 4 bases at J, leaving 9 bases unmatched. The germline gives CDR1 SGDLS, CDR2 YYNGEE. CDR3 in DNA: TGTGCCAGCAGCGGGGGTAGGGGGCCCGGAGAGACCCAGTACTTC. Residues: CASSGGRGPGETQYF.

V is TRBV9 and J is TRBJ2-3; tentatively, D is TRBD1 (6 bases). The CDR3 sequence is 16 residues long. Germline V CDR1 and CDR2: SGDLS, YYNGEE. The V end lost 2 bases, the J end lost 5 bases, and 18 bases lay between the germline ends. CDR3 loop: CASSVQGQWLGDTQYF. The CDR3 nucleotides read TGTGCCAGCAGCGTTCAAGGACAGTGGCTGGGAGATACGCAGTATTTT.

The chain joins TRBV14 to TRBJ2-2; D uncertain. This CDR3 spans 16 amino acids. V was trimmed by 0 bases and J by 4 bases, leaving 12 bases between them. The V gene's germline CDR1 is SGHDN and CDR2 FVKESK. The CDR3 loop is CASSQDIWTGTGELFF. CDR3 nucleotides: TGTGCCAGCAGCCAAGATATTTGGACGGGCACCGGGGAGCTGTTTTTT.

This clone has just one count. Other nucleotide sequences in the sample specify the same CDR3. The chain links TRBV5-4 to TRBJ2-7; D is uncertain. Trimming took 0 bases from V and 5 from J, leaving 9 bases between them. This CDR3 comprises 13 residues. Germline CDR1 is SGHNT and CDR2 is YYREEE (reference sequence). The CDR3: CASSLGGRDEQYF. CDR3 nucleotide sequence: TGTGCCAGCAGCTTGGGTGGTAGAGACGAGCAGTACTTC. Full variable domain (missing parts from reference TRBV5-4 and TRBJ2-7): ETGVTQSPTHLIKTRGQQVTLRCSSQSGHNTVSWYQQALGQGPQFIFQYYREEENGRGNFPPRFSGLQFPNYSSELNVNALELDDSALYLCASSLGGRDEQYFGPGTRLTVT.

The CDR3 spells CASSTPGGDEAFF. The CDR3 DNA is TGCGCCAGCAGTACCCCGGGGGGAGATGAAGCTTTCTTT. The chain links TRBV5-1 to TRBJ1-1; D may be TRBD1 (5 bases). The V end lost 5 bases, the J end lost 7 bases, and 15 bases lay between the germline ends. CDR3 length: 13 residues. CDR1 is SGHRS, CDR2 YFSETQ, per germline.

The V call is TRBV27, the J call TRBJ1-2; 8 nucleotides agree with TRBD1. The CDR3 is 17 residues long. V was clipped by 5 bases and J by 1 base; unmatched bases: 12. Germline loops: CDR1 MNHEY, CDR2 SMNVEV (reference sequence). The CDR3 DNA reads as TGTGCCAGCAGTCAAGGACAGGGATATCTGGTTAACTATGGCTACACCTTC. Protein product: CASSQGQGYLVNYGYTF.